Listed below are T cell receptor beta chains from one sample, sequenced in a study of cytomegalovirus exposure and HLA in healthy donors. Measured with immunoSEQ multiplex PCR; TCRdb has only the in-frame clones, and not every one. Of over 150,000 clones listed, about 75% are singletons. The sample taken for sequencing was PBMCs. Receptor source: a young man in good health and CMV-seronegative. CDR3s include the opening cysteine and the closing phenylalanine or tryptophan. The order of the fields is CDR3 DNA, CDR3 protein, CDR3 length, V gene, D gene, J gene, clone size. The D gene is left open where the match is weak. Size is stated for part of the rows, as once, few or many counts, or as a class when the clone is expanded.

CDR3 DNA: TGTGCCAGCAGCCAAGATCGAGGAGCCGAGCAGTACTTC
CDR3 protein: CASSQDRGAEQYF
CDR3 length: 13
V gene: TRBV14
D gene: NA
J gene: TRBJ2-7
clone size: NA

CDR3 DNA: TGTGCCAGCAGTCCCGGGATTCTCTACGAGCAGTACTTC
CDR3 protein: CASSPGILYEQYF
CDR3 length: 13
V gene: TRBV6-5
D gene: NA
J gene: TRBJ2-7
clone size: NA

CDR3 DNA: TGTTCCAGCAGCTTACTATCCGAGCAGTACTTC
CDR3 protein: CSSSLLSEQYF
CDR3 length: 11
V gene: TRBV7-9
D gene: NA
J gene: TRBJ2-7
clone size: NA

CDR3 DNA: TGTGCCAGCGCGGGAGGCGGGGAGACCCAGTACTTC
CDR3 protein: CASAGGGETQYF
CDR3 length: 12
V gene: TRBV28
D gene: TRBD2
J gene: TRBJ2-5
clone size: NA

CDR3 DNA: TGTGCCAGCAGCAAGGGGACATCCTATGGCTACACCTTC
CDR3 protein: CASSKGTSYGYTF
CDR3 length: 13
V gene: TRBV21-1
D gene: NA
J gene: TRBJ1-2
clone size: NA

CDR3 DNA: TGCGCCAGCAGCTTGAATTCGGGACAGATCAATGAGCAGTTCTTC
CDR3 protein: CASSLNSGQINEQFF
CDR3 length: 15
V gene: TRBV5-1
D gene: TRBD1
J gene: TRBJ2-1
clone size: NA

CDR3 DNA: TGTGCCACCAAATTGGGACAGGGGGCAGGGGGCTCCTACAATGAGCAGTTCTTC
CDR3 protein: CATKLGQGAGGSYNEQFF
CDR3 length: 18
V gene: TRBV28
D gene: TRBD1
J gene: TRBJ2-1
clone size: NA

CDR3 DNA: TGTGCCAGCAGCAAAAGATTGAGGGAAGATACGCAGTATTTT
CDR3 protein: CASSKRLREDTQYF
CDR3 length: 14
V gene: TRBV21-1
D gene: NA
J gene: TRBJ2-3
clone size: NA

CDR3 DNA: TGTTCCTTTAGGGACTTCCAAGAGACCCAGTACTTC
CDR3 protein: CSFRDFQETQYF
CDR3 length: 12
V gene: TRBV7-9
D gene: NA
J gene: TRBJ2-5
clone size: NA

CDR3 DNA: TGTGCCACCCAAAACCGGGACACAGGCTTTGGGGAGCAGTACTTC
CDR3 protein: CATQNRDTGFGEQYF
CDR3 length: 15
V gene: TRBV2
D gene: NA
J gene: TRBJ2-5
clone size: NA

CDR3 DNA: TGTGCCAGCAGCGCTTCTAGCGGGAGGATAAACATTCAGTACTTC
CDR3 protein: CASSASSGRINIQYF
CDR3 length: 15
V gene: TRBV9
D gene: TRBD2
J gene: TRBJ2-4
clone size: NA

CDR3 DNA: TGTGCCAGCAGCCAGACTAGCGGGAGCCTCATTCAGTACTTC
CDR3 protein: CASSQTSGSLIQYF
CDR3 length: 14
V gene: TRBV11-3
D gene: TRBD2
J gene: TRBJ2-4
clone size: NA

CDR3 DNA: TGCGCCAGCAGCCAATACGACTTCACAGATACGCAGTATTTT
CDR3 protein: CASSQYDFTDTQYF
CDR3 length: 14
V gene: TRBV4-3
D gene: NA
J gene: TRBJ2-3
clone size: NA

CDR3 DNA: TGTGCCAGTGGACCTTCCGGGACTACCTACGAGCAGTACTTC
CDR3 protein: CASGPSGTTYEQYF
CDR3 length: 14
V gene: TRBV18
D gene: TRBD2
J gene: TRBJ2-7
clone size: once

CDR3 DNA: TGTGCCAGCAGCTTGCAGGGGGCGCCTAATGAAAAACTGTTTTTT
CDR3 protein: CASSLQGAPNEKLFF
CDR3 length: 15
V gene: TRBV11-2
D gene: TRBD1
J gene: TRBJ1-4
clone size: NA

CDR3 DNA: TGTGCCAGCAGTCCTGGGGGGGGGTTTGAGACCCAGTACTTC
CDR3 protein: CASSPGGGFETQYF
CDR3 length: 14
V gene: TRBV5-5
D gene: TRBD2
J gene: TRBJ2-5
clone size: NA

CDR3 DNA: TGTGCCAGCAGTCCCTACCCCTCCAATCGGGGCAATCAGCCCCAGCATTTT
CDR3 protein: CASSPYPSNRGNQPQHF
CDR3 length: 17
V gene: TRBV27
D gene: NA
J gene: TRBJ1-5
clone size: NA

CDR3 DNA: TGTGCCAGCAGCGACCCAGGAAAAGAGACCCAGTACTTC
CDR3 protein: CASSDPGKETQYF
CDR3 length: 13
V gene: TRBV6-5
D gene: NA
J gene: TRBJ2-5
clone size: few

CDR3 DNA: TGCAGCGTTGATAAGTGGGGAACGGGAGGTGGTAGGAACACTGAAGCTTTCTTT
CDR3 protein: CSVDKWGTGGGRNTEAFF
CDR3 length: 18
V gene: TRBV29-1
D gene: NA
J gene: TRBJ1-1
clone size: few

CDR3 DNA: TGCGCCAGCAGCCCGACTAGCGGGAGAACAGATACGCAGTATTTT
CDR3 protein: CASSPTSGRTDTQYF
CDR3 length: 15
V gene: TRBV5-1
D gene: TRBD2
J gene: TRBJ2-3
clone size: NA

CDR3 DNA: TGTGCCAGCAGCGGGGGGGCCCGGAACTCCTACGAGCAGTACTTC
CDR3 protein: CASSGGARNSYEQYF
CDR3 length: 15
V gene: TRBV7-2
D gene: NA
J gene: TRBJ2-7
clone size: NA

CDR3 DNA: TGTGCCAGCAGCAAGACAGGGGGCAAAGGCTACACCTTC
CDR3 protein: CASSKTGGKGYTF
CDR3 length: 13
V gene: TRBV6-5
D gene: TRBD1
J gene: TRBJ1-2
clone size: NA